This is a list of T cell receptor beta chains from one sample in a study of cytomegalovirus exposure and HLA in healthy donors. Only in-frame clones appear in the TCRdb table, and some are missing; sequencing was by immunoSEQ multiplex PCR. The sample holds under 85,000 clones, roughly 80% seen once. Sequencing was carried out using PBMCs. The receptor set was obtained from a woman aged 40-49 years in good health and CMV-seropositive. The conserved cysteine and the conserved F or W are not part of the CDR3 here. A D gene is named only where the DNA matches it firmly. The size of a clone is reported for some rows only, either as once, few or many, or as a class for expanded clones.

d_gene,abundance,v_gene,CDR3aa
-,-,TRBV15,ATSDQGFWSEQY
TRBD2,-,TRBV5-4,ASSGTGTSGSERHYEQY
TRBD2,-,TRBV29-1,SVKKGTTVYNEQF
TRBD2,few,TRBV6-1,ASRQLAGGPGEQF
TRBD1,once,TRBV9,ASSPAGTGMGGYT
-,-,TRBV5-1,ASSPAGETYGYT
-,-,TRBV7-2,ASSPTVNTEAF
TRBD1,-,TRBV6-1,ASIWDRGGNEQF
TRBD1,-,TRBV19,ASSPRTGIAKNIQY
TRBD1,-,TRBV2,ANRQGSSYNEQF
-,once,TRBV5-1,ASSYSGQINYGYT
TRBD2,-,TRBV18,ASSPLGSGRGFSYNEQF
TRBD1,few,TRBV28,ASSPHGLRGSGRSYEQY
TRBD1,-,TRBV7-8,ASSSGTGPYSNQPQH
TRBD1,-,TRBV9,ASSVEGQGANIQY
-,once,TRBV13,ASSDTSTTDTQY
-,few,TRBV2,ASGRKGGALNQPQH
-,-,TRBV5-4,ASSFGGSNEKLF
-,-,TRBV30,AWSGWPVNTEAF
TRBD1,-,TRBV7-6,ASSKDRGQEGAF
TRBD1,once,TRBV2,ASTYTGGTDTQY
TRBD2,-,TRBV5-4,ASSWGLAGGRGEQY
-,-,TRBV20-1,SATGETQY
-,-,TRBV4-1,ASSQRSGFFGNTIY
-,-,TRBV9,ASSGQGLSYNEQF
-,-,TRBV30,AWSVGGGEPQH
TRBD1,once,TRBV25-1,ASRTGSGANVLT
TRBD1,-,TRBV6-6,ASSYPRTGGRTEAF
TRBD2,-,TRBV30,AWSGGLAGARQAYEQY
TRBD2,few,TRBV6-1,ASRVAGAGEQY
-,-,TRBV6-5,ASSRTVANQPQH
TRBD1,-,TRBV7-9,ASSSLRTGQNTEAF
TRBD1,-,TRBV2,AGRGQPQETQY
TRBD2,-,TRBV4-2,ASSQGPLAGGPNTQY
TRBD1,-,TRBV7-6,ASSVDRGWYSNQPQH
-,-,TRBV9,ASSVDGEPYEQY
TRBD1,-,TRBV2,ASRDWTGRETQY
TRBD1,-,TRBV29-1,SVRTGVMNTEAF
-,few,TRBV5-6,ASSIHGDEAF
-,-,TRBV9,ASSVPGSGANVLT
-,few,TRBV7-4,ASLNGTEAF
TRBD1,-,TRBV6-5,ASRMTGGSYNEQF
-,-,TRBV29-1,SGVGQTKQF
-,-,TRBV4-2,ASSQGWGRGSSYEQY
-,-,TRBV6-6,ASTERDNKGNTIY
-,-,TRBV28,ASALSGNQPQH